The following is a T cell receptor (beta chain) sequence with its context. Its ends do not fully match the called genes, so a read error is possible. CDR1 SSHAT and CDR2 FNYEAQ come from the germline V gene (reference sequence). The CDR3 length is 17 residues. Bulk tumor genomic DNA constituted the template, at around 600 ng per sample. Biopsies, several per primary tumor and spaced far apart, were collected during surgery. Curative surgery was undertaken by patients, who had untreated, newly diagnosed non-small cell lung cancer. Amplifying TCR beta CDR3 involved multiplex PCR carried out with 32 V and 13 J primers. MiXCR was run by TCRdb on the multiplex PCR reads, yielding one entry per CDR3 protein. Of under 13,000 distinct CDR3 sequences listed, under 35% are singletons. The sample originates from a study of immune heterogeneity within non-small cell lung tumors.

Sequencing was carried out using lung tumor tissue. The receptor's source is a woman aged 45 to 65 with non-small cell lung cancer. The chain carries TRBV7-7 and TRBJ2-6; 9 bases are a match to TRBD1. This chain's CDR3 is CASSLGTGGAGANFLTF. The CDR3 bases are TGTGCCAGCAGCTTAGGCACAGGGGGCGCTGGGGCCAACTTCCTGACTTTC. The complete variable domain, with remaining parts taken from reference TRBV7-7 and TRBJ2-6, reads GAGVSQSPRYKVTKRGQDVTLRCDPISSHATLYWYQQALGQGPEFLTYFNYEAQPDKSGLPSDRFSAERPEGSISTLTIQRTEQRDSAMYRCASSLGTGGAGANFLTFGAGSRLTVL.